The 10 T cell receptor beta chains below come from one sample, sequenced in a study of blood T cell repertoires in COVID-19. Here immunoSEQ multiplex PCR was the method, and the copy in TCRdb shows in-frame clones only, minus some. Counted here are about 22,000 clones, approximately 83% occurring once; the ten biggest clones make up approximately 23%. Sequenced material: peripheral blood. These receptors were collected from a man older than 75 with active or convalescent COVID-19.

This sequence joins TRBV29-1 and TRBJ1-3, with a possible D match to TRBD1 (5 bases). The CDR3 is 12 amino acids. Germline CDR1 is SQVTM and CDR2 is ANQGSEA. CDR3 sequence reads: CIRAGPGNTIYF. CDR3 coding DNA: TGCATCAGGGCCGGGCCTGGAAACACCATATATTTT.

The chain carries TRBV20-1 and TRBJ2-7; D is undetermined. CDR3 length: 11 amino acids. CDR1 and CDR2 from the germline V gene are DFQATT and SNEGSKA (reference sequence). The V gene lost 1 base and the J gene lost 5 bases, with 6 bases spanning the gap. DNA of the CDR3: TGCAGTGCTAGAGCGACTGACGAGCAGTACTTC. It is translated as CSARATDEQYF.

The V and J genes are TRBV5-4 and TRBJ2-1; D is uncertain. The germline CDR1 and CDR2 sequences are SGHNT and YYREEE (reference sequence). The CDR3 spans 14 residues. Trimming removed 0 bases from V and 6 bases from J, with 10 bases in between. CDR3 DNA: TGTGCCAGCAGCTTGGATCTAGTTGTCAATGAGCAGTTCTTC. It encodes CASSLDLVVNEQFF.

This rearrangement joins TRBV7-2 to TRBJ1-5, with TRBD1 as a possible D gene (6 bases). V was clipped by 3 bases and J by 7 bases, with 16 bases between them. Germline-derived CDR1 and CDR2 are SGHTA and FQGNSA. The CDR3 extends over 15 amino acids. The CDR3 DNA is TGTGCCAGCAGCTTTTTGGGACATCCCGCCCAGCCCCAGCATTTT. This gives the protein CASSFLGHPAQPQHF.

The chain recombines TRBV19 with TRBJ1-1; D is undetermined. Germline loops: CDR1 LNHDA, CDR2 SQIVND (reference sequence). V lost 1 base, J lost 0 bases, and 6 bases lay in between. The CDR3 runs to 14 residues. The chain's CDR3 is CASSIGPMNTEAFF. The CDR3 DNA reads as TGTGCCAGTAGTATAGGGCCGATGAACACTGAAGCTTTCTTT.

This clone was counted a single time. The chain joins TRBV5-1 to TRBJ2-1; TRBD1 matches at 10 bases. Trimming cost V 4 bases and J 5 bases; bases outside gene matches: 9. CDR3 length: 16 amino acids. CDR1 is SGHRS and CDR2 is YFSETQ in the germline V gene. This chain's CDR3 is CASSPELGQGHNEQFF. The CDR3 DNA reads as TGCGCCAGCAGCCCCGAGTTGGGACAGGGGCACAATGAGCAGTTCTTC.

The gene calls are TRBV18 and TRBJ2-3; TRBD2 matches 8 bases. V was pared by 4 bases and J by 3 bases, with 9 bases of the junction left unmatched. The CDR3 is 16 amino acids. The germline gives CDR1 KGHSH, CDR2 LQKENI. The CDR3: CASSQGPGGRTDTQYF. DNA for the CDR3: TGTGCCAGCTCACAAGGTCCGGGGGGGCGGACAGATACGCAGTATTTT. Full variable domain (rest looked up from reference TRBV18 and TRBJ2-3): NAGVMQNPRHLVRRRGQEARLRCSPMKGHSHVYWYRQLPEEGLKFMVYLQKENIIDESGMPKERFSAEFPKEGPSILRIQQVVRGDSAAYFCASSQGPGGRTDTQYFGPGTRLTVL.

The V call is TRBV5-1, the J call TRBJ1-4, with D possibly matching TRBD1 (5 bases). Germline V lookup: CDR1 SGHRS, CDR2 YFSETQ. V was cut by 0 bases and J by 5 bases, with 14 bases left in between. The CDR3 has 16 amino acids. The CDR3 is CASSLVNPGLNEKLFF. CDR3 DNA: TGCGCCAGCAGCTTGGTCAATCCAGGGCTGAATGAAAAACTGTTTTTT.

The chain couples TRBV9 to TRBJ2-3; D perhaps matches TRBD2 (6 bases). Trimming took 0 bases from V and 0 from J, leaving 20 bases between them. This CDR3 region has 19 residues. The germline gives CDR1 SGDLS, CDR2 YYNGEE. The chain's CDR3 is CASSVDPNLASVSTDTQYF. The CDR3, as DNA: TGTGCCAGCAGCGTAGACCCCAACCTGGCTAGCGTGAGCACAGATACGCAGTATTTT.

Of note for this clone: One junction end does not reproduce the germline sequence, and a read error may be involved. The chain recombines TRBV6-2 or TRBV6-3 with TRBJ1-2, with 11 bases fitting TRBD1. The germline gives CDR1 MNHEY, CDR2 SVGEGT. The CDR3 loop spans 15 amino acids. CDR3 sequence (DNA): TGTGCCAGCACTTACGGTGGACAGGGGGCAGGAGGCTACACCTTC. It specifies CASTYGGQGAGGYTF.